This section outlines one T cell receptor beta chain sequence together with its context. This receptor's antigen is unknown. No per-base quality is available; no much larger clone lies one base away. The sample originates from a study of T cell responses to AZD1222 COVID-19 vaccine (TCRdb year 2021). Regarding the complete study: AZD1222 recipients given second doses at about 4 weeks or at about 12 weeks were pooled, since spike-specific TCR depth and breadth were not found to differ between the two schedules. A total of more than 230 trial participants underwent TCR sequencing, of whom about 210 had received two doses of AZD1222 and 26 had received two doses of the MenACWY control vaccine. Enrollment into the trials was organized by age into subgroups of 18-55, 56-69 and 70-plus years, and those subgroups contained about 150, 27 and 61 TCR-sequenced participants, respectively.

The CDR3 regions of human TCRbeta chains were analyzed by immunosequencing. Regarding the original processing steps: TCRs in the repertoires were matched against a reference library of SARS-CoV-2-specific TCRs that had been generated with the MIRA antigen-specificity platform. Breadth was defined as the fraction of unique TCRs that were SARS-CoV-2-associated. Depth was defined as the fraction of total T cells that were SARS-CoV-2-associated. Each spike-specific TCR was assigned to its reactive spike region and to a CD4 or CD8 class using the MIRA data. Log10-transformed breadth and depth values were compared by one-way ANOVA with Sidak's multiple comparisons tests. In its TCRdb copy, this immuneACCESS table keeps in-frame sequences only and misses some clones. Where compared with another copy, unresolved V genes explain less than half of these, and the others have no known cause. V and J calls plus clone size are reproduced from that table; the DNA served to infer D and trimming. The sample table records some 150,000 clones; more than 70% of these occur just once. Roughly 16% of the sample comes from the top ten.

Summary of the overall study and its limitations: Vaccine-associated CD4 TCRs spanned the whole spike protein, with dominant responses in regions 160-218 and 743-854. Reportedly, almost half of the unique spike-specific TCRs recognized epitopes lying outside the regions that are mutated in the B.1.351 and B.1.1.7 variants. Because no samples from the day 14 peak response were available, repertoires could be characterized only after the peak T cell response. In the small 56-69-year group, the increase in depth fell short of significance, most likely because of low power. Most participants were white British and females outnumbered males, and the authors suggested that clonal diversity may have been underestimated. Conclusions about previously exposed vaccinees are limited because only six or seven AZD1222 recipients were SARS-CoV-2 seropositive at baseline. After two AZD1222 doses, both the breadth and the depth of spike-specific TCRs were significantly higher than at day 0 and than in MenACWY recipients.

Read against the paper, the sample's time point label means: baseline before first vaccination. Samples from vaccinated people were obtained from the UK trials COV001 and COV002, which included a single-blind randomized controlled phase 2/3 trial of AZD1222 (ChAdOx1 nCoV-19) in healthy adults. For TCRbeta chain sequencing, PBMC samples were collected from trial participants at day 0 and at day 28 after the second dose. The V end loses 0 bases and the J end loses 4 bases, and a stretch of 11 bases separates them. The germline V gene provides CDR1 SGHTS and CDR2 YDEGEE. CDR3 length: 15 amino acids, cysteine to phenylalanine. CDR3 DNA only is kept here, 45 bases in frame from base 1.

This material consisted of peripheral blood, taken on day 0 of AZD1222 vaccination. The TCR was taken from an adult in good health. The chain is made from TRBV5-8 and TRBJ1-5; the D region possibly corresponds to TRBD1 (6 bases align). The CDR3 loop reads CASSLGQVENQPQHF. The DNA sequence is TGTGCCAGCAGCTTGGGACAGGTGGAAAATCAGCCCCAGCATTTT.